This TCR beta chain came from a study of CD8 T cells in ankylosing spondylitis. In the case of this clonotype: Its antigen is unknown. A read error may account for a junction end that differs from germline.

The CDR3 sequence is 15 residues long. Germline loops: CDR1 LNHDA, CDR2 SQIVND (reference sequence). General observations from the study: Made up of eight highly homologous variants, a TCR beta motif appeared characteristic of ankylosing spondylitis blood.

TCRdb re-derived calls from the 5' RACE reads in MiXCR, one entry per CDR3 protein. The sample consists of 250,000 to 350,000 distinct CDR3 sequences, 6.5% to 10% of them appearing once. This clonotype originated in a male donor with ankylosing spondylitis. The chain recombines TRBV19 with TRBJ2-1; TRBD2 aligns across 8 bases. Sample: blood, either unsorted or a sorted T cell fraction (not recorded which). In DNA, the CDR3 is TGTGCCAGTAGTAGGACTAGCCCCTTGTACAATGAACAGTTCTTC. Translated, it gives CASSRTSPLYNEQFF.